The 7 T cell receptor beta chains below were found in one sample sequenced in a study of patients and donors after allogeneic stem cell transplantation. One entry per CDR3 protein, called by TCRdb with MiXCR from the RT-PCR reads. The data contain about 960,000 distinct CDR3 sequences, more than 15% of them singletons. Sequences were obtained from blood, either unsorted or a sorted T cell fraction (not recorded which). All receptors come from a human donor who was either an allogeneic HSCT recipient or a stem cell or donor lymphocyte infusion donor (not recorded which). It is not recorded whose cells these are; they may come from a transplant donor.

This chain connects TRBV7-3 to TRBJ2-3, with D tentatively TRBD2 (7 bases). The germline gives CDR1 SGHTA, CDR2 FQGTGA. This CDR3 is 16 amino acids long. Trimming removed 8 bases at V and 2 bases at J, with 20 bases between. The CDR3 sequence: CASSLWGGRNTDTQYF. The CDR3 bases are TGTGCCAGCTCCCTTTGGGGGGGCCGAAACACAGATACGCAGTATTTT.

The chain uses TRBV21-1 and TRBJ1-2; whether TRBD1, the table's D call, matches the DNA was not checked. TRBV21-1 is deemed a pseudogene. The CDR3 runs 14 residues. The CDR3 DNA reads TGTGCCAGCAGCGCCCGACAGGGAGCCTATGGCTACACCTTC. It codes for CASSARQGAYGYTF.

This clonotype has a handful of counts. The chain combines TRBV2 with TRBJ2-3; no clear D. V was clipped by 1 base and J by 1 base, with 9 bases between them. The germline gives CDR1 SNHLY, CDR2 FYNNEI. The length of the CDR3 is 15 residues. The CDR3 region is CASSEEAGGTDTQYF. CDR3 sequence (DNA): TGTGCCAGCAGTGAAGAGGCAGGCGGCACAGATACGCAGTATTTT.

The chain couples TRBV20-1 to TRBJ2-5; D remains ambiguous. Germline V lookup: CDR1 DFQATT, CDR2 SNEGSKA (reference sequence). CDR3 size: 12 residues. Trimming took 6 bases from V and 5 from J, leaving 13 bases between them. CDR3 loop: CSAEPLGETQYF. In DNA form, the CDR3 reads TGCAGTGCCGAGCCCCTAGGGGAGACCCAGTACTTC.

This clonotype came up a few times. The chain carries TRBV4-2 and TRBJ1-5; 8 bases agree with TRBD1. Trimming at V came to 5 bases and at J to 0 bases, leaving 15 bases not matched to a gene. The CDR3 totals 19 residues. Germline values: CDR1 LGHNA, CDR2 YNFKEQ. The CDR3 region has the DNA TGTGCCAGCAGCATGCGGGACAGGACACAAACCTATAGCAATCAGCCCCAGCATTTT. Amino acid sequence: CASSMRDRTQTYSNQPQHF.

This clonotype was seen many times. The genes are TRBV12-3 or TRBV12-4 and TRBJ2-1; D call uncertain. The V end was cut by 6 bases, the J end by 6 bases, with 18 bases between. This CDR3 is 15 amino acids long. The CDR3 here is CASSSHGEMVNEQFF. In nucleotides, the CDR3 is TGTGCCAGCAGCTCTCACGGTGAGATGGTCAATGAGCAGTTCTTC.

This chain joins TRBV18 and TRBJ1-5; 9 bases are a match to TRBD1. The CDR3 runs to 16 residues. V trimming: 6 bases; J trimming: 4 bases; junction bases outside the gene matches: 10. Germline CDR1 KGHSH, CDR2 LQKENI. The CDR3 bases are TGTGCCAGCTCCTCTAGGGGGACAGGGCAAAATCAGCCCCAGCATTTT. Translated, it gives CASSSRGTGQNQPQHF. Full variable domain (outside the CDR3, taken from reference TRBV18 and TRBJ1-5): NAGVMQNPRHLVRRRGQEARLRCSPMKGHSHVYWYRQLPEEGLKFMVYLQKENIIDESGMPKERFSAEFPKEGPSILRIQQVVRGDSAAYFCASSSRGTGQNQPQHFGDGTRLSIL.